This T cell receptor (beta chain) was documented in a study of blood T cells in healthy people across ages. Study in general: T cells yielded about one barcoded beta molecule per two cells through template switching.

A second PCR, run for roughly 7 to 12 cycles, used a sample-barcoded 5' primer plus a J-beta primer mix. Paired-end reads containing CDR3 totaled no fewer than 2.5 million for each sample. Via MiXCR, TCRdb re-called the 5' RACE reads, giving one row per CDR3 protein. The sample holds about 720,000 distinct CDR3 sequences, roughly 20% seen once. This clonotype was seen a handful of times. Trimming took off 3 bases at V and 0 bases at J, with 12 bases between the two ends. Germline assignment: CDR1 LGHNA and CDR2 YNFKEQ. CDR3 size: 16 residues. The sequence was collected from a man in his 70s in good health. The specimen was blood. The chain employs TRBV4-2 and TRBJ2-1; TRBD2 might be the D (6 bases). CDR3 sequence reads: CASSHRDGSSYNEQFF. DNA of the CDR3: TGTGCCAGCAGCCATCGGGACGGGAGCTCCTACAATGAGCAGTTCTTC.